This T cell receptor beta chain was sequenced during a study of cytomegalovirus exposure and HLA in healthy donors. Points from the study as a whole: Rarity held for most TCR sequences, but there were some public TCRs that occurred in many donors. Later, TCR association rates were found to vary by HLA locus, highest for DRB1 and lowest for HLA-C.

This clone was recorded only once. Its cognate antigen is unknown. The V end lost 11 bases, the J end lost 6 bases, and 13 bases lay between the germline ends. The CDR3 sequence is 12 residues long. CDR1 is SNHLY, CDR2 FYNNEI, per germline. With 60 Vbeta and 13 Jbeta primers, the PCR was carried out. Generated by immunoSEQ multiplex PCR, the TCRdb table keeps only in-frame clones and is missing some. The sample yields 170,000 or so clones, about 73% seen once. Material for sequencing was PBMCs. This chain connects TRBV2 to TRBJ1-4; tentative D call: TRBD1 (5 bases). The TCR sequence derives from a woman aged 45-60 years in good health and CMV-seropositive. CDR3 nucleotide sequence: TGTGCCGGAGGGGTTAGGGATGAAAAACTGTTTTTT. Translated, it gives CAGGVRDEKLFF.